This is a list of T cell receptor beta chains from one sample in a study of T cells in Graves' hyperthyroidism and ophthalmopathy. One entry per CDR3 protein results from TCRdb running MiXCR on the multiplex PCR reads. The sample yields over 350,000 distinct CDR3 sequences, about 14% seen once. Sequencing used blood. These receptors all come from a man aged 18 to 29 with Graves' ophthalmopathy. CDR3s include the opening cysteine and the closing phenylalanine or tryptophan. The D gene is left open where the match is weak. Part of the rows lack a size; the others show once, few, many or a class for expanded clones.

many	TRBV7-9	TRBD2	TRBJ2-1	TGTGCCAGCAGCAAGACTAGCGGACCCTACAATGAGCAGTTCTTC	CASSKTSGPYNEQFF
many	TRBV18	.	TRBJ2-7	TGTGCCAGCTCACCACCTCCTCCCTACGAGCAGTACTTC	CASSPPPPYEQYF
many	TRBV6-1	TRBD2	TRBJ2-3	TGCGCCAGCAGTGTGGGACTAGGAACAGATACGCAGTATTTT	CASSVGLGTDTQYF
.	TRBV2	.	TRBJ2-1	TGTGCCAGCAGGAGCCCCGCCACAAATGAGCAGTTCTTC	CASRSPATNEQFF
.	TRBV7-8	.	TRBJ1-1	TGTGCCAGCAGCTTAGGTCCGGGTATCAACACTGAAGCTTTCTTT	CASSLGPGINTEAFF
many	TRBV6-1	.	TRBJ2-5	TGTGCCAGCAGTGAACGGGGGACCCAGTACTTC	CASSERGTQYF
many	TRBV7-9	.	TRBJ1-1	TGTGCCAGCAGCTTAGGGGAGGGAAACACTGAAGCTTTCTTT	CASSLGEGNTEAFF
many	TRBV28	.	TRBJ1-2	TGTGCCAGCAGTCCTTCAACCGGGACAAGGTCGAGATATGGCTACACCTTC	CASSPSTGTRSRYGYTF
few	TRBV6-1	TRBD1	TRBJ1-4	TGTGCCAGCAGAAGACAGGGGTCTGGAAAACTGTTTTTT	CASRRQGSGKLFF
.	TRBV20-1	.	TRBJ2-5	TGCAGTGCTATAATGGGACCTGGGGAGACCCAGTACTTC	CSAIMGPGETQYF
many	TRBV20-1	.	TRBJ2-7	TGCAGTGCTATGGGCATCCGGCGCAACGAGCAGTACTTC	CSAMGIRRNEQYF
.	TRBV6-1	.	TRBJ1-3	TGTGCCAGCAGTCGGTATAACTCTGGAAACACCATATATTTT	CASSRYNSGNTIYF
many	TRBV14	.	TRBJ2-5	TGTGCCAGCAGCCAATATCGGGCAGAGACCCAGTACTTC	CASSQYRAETQYF
many	TRBV12-3/TRBV12-4	TRBD2	TRBJ2-3	TGTGCCAGCAGCAGGACTAGCGGGGACTTCACAGATACGCAGTATTTT	CASSRTSGDFTDTQYF
few	TRBV25-1	.	TRBJ2-7	TGTGCCAGCAGTGAAGGGCTTAGCTCCTACGAGCAGTACTTC	CASSEGLSSYEQYF
many	TRBV18	TRBD2	TRBJ2-1	TGTGCCAGCTCACCGACTAGCGGGTTAAGCTACAATGTGCAGTTCTTC	CASSPTSGLSYNVQFF
many	TRBV5-1	.	TRBJ2-2	TGCGCCAGCAGCCGAGGGGGACACACCAACACCGGGGAGCTGTTTTTT	CASSRGGHTNTGELFF
few	TRBV5-4	.	TRBJ2-7	TGTGCCAGCAGCCTCCTTGAGGACGAGCAGTACTTC	CASSLLEDEQYF
.	TRBV7-9	.	TRBJ1-4	TGTGCCAGCAGCTTAGCAGGGTCTAATGAAAAACTGTTTTTT	CASSLAGSNEKLFF
few	TRBV14	.	TRBJ1-2	TGTGCCAGCAGCCAAGTCTCCCACGGTGAAGTAGTCCCACGGGGAAGGGCCTATGGCTACACCTTC	CASSQVSHGEVVPRGRAYGYTF
.	TRBV7-3	.	TRBJ2-2	TGTGCCAGCAGCTTAAAATCCGCGAACACCGGGGAGCTGTTTTTT	CASSLKSANTGELFF
.	TRBV10-3	.	TRBJ2-3	TGTGCCATCAGTGAATCGTCAGCCGGGGGCACAGATACGCAGTATTTT	CAISESSAGGTDTQYF
.	TRBV6-2/TRBV6-3	.	TRBJ2-2	TGTGCCAGCACAGCAGGACTAGGGGGCACCGGGGAGCTGTTTTTT	CASTAGLGGTGELFF
many	TRBV5-4	.	TRBJ1-1	TGTGCCAGCAGCCCCGGAGTGGGGAACCGATTCTTT	CASSPGVGNRFF
.	TRBV12-3/TRBV12-4	.	TRBJ2-7	TGTGCCAGCCAAAGAGGGAGTGAGCAGTACTTC	CASQRGSEQYF
many	TRBV5-6	TRBD1	TRBJ1-2	TGTGCCAGCAGCACGACAGGGCCTGGCACCTTC	CASSTTGPGTF
many	TRBV11-2	.	TRBJ2-1	TGTGCCAGCAGCGTCATCTCTGAGCAGTTCTTC	CASSVISEQFF
.	TRBV14	.	TRBJ2-7	TGTGCCAGCAGCCAAGAAATGATAGCGGCCTCCTACGAGCAGTACTTC	CASSQEMIAASYEQYF
many	TRBV15	.	TRBJ1-5	TGTGCCACCAGCAGTCGTCAGGGGATCAATCAGCCCCAGCATTTT	CATSSRQGINQPQHF
.	TRBV18	.	TRBJ2-2	TGTGCCAGCTCGCAAACGACTGGGGGCAACACCGGGGAGCTGTTTTTT	CASSQTTGGNTGELFF
.	TRBV19	TRBD1	TRBJ2-2	TGTGCCAGTAGTACACAGGGGGCAAACACCGGGGAGCTGTTTTTT	CASSTQGANTGELFF
.	TRBV20-1	TRBD1	TRBJ2-5	TGCAGTGCTAGAAGGCAGGGGACAGGGACCCAGTACTTC	CSARRQGTGTQYF
many	TRBV6-5	TRBD2	TRBJ2-1	TGTGCCAGCAGTTACTCAGGACTAGCGGGGACAAGCTCCTACAATGAGCAGTTCTTC	CASSYSGLAGTSSYNEQFF
many	TRBV6-5	.	TRBJ2-3	TGTGCCAGCAGTTACTCTCCTGGGTACACCCATGACACAGATACGCAGTATTTT	CASSYSPGYTHDTDTQYF
many	TRBV18	TRBD1	TRBJ1-2	TGTGCCAGCTCAACAGGGGGAGCTAATGGCTACACCTTC	CASSTGGANGYTF
few	TRBV7-2	TRBD1	TRBJ2-5	TGTGCCAGCAGCGCGGACAGGGGTCAAGAGACCCAGTACTTC	CASSADRGQETQYF
many	TRBV6-5	.	TRBJ2-6	TGTGCCAGCAGTTACCAGGGTGCTGGGGCCAACGTCCTGACTTTC	CASSYQGAGANVLTF
many	TRBV20-1	TRBD1	TRBJ2-7	TGCAGTGCTAGAGTGGGACAGGCAGCCTACGAGCAGTACTTC	CSARVGQAAYEQYF
few	TRBV4-2	.	TRBJ1-4	TGTGCCAGCAGCCAACTCACAACTAATGAAAAACTGTTTTTT	CASSQLTTNEKLFF
.	TRBV19	.	TRBJ2-3	TGTGCCAGTAAATCGGGGGATACGCAGTATTTT	CASKSGDTQYF
many	TRBV7-2	TRBD2	TRBJ2-5	TGTGCCAGCAGCCCCGGGGGTAGCGGGGGGGGTGGGGAGACCCAGTACTTC	CASSPGGSGGGGETQYF
many	TRBV6-6	.	TRBJ2-7	TGTGCCAGCAGTTACCCTGCCTTATCCTACGAGCAGTACTTC	CASSYPALSYEQYF
many	TRBV19	TRBD1	TRBJ1-2	TGTGCCAGTAGGACCATGCAGGACAGGGGTTTTTTCAACTATGGCTACACCTTC	CASRTMQDRGFFNYGYTF
.	TRBV5-1	TRBD1	TRBJ1-2	TGCGCCAGCAGCCTACGACAGGGGATGGACTATGGCTACACCTTC	CASSLRQGMDYGYTF
.	TRBV28	.	TRBJ1-5	TGTGCCAGCCTGAAAAGCGTCTATAGCAATCAGCCCCAGCATTTT	CASLKSVYSNQPQHF
.	TRBV11-1	.	TRBJ1-1	TGTGCCAGCAGCCCCAACCCCTGGGGGGGGTCTGGCACTGAAGCTTTCTTT	CASSPNPWGGSGTEAFF
.	TRBV4-1	.	TRBJ2-7	TGCGCCAGCAGCCCAGGCAGAGGCGGGTCCTACGAGCAGTACTTC	CASSPGRGGSYEQYF
few	TRBV11-3	.	TRBJ1-2	TGTGCCAGCGGAGGGGGCTATGGCTACACCTTC	CASGGGYGYTF
.	TRBV19	TRBD1	TRBJ1-6	TGTGCCAGTAGTGTAGGGACAGGGTATGGTTCACCCCTCCACTTT	CASSVGTGYGSPLHF
many	TRBV2	.	TRBJ1-5	TGTGCCAGCAGCGAAACAGGGTTGGTTCAGCCCCAGCATTTT	CASSETGLVQPQHF
many	TRBV27	.	TRBJ2-7	TGTGCCAGCAGTTTAACCAGGGTCCCCTCCTACGAGCAGTACTTC	CASSLTRVPSYEQYF
few	TRBV5-1	TRBD1	TRBJ1-2	TGCGCCAGCAGCGGCTTGGACAGGGACTATGGCTACACCTTC	CASSGLDRDYGYTF
many	TRBV7-8	.	TRBJ1-2	TGTGCCAGCAGCTTCGTAGTAGGTGGGCCCTATGGCTACACCTTC	CASSFVVGGPYGYTF
many	TRBV6-6	TRBD1	TRBJ2-5	TGTGCCAGCAGTTACGCCTACAGGACAGGGGATAAGACCCAGTACTTC	CASSYAYRTGDKTQYF
many	TRBV6-2/TRBV6-3	.	TRBJ1-4	TGTGCCAGCAGTTACAGGACATCTAATGAAAAACTGTTTTTT	CASSYRTSNEKLFF
many	TRBV2	.	TRBJ2-3	TGTGCCAGCAGTGGAGGGGACAACACAGATACGCAGTATTTT	CASSGGDNTDTQYF
many	TRBV5-1	.	TRBJ2-5	TGCGCCAGCAGCTTGGTGGGGGAGCCCCAAGAGACCCAGTACTTC	CASSLVGEPQETQYF
.	TRBV15	TRBD2	TRBJ2-1	TGTGCCACCAGATCAGGACTAGGGTATGGCAATGAGCAGTTCTTC	CATRSGLGYGNEQFF
many	TRBV7-8	.	TRBJ1-5	TGTGCCAGCAGCTTAACCAGCAATCAGCCCCAGCATTTT	CASSLTSNQPQHF
few	TRBV25-1	TRBD1	TRBJ2-4	TGTGCCAGCAGTGCGACAGGGGATTTCAAAAACATTCAGTACTTC	CASSATGDFKNIQYF